These 11 T cell receptor beta chains share one sample of origin, sequenced in a study of blood T cell repertoires in COVID-19. Assay used: immunoSEQ multiplex PCR; TCRdb lists only in-frame clones, some missing. Among about 140,000 clones listed, under 90% were seen once. Specimen: PBMCs or T cells enriched from blood (not recorded which). The receptor set was obtained from a woman younger than 30 who had been exposed to COVID-19.

V is TRBV2 and J is TRBJ2-5; TRBD2 agrees at 13 bases. V lost 4 bases and J lost 2; bases outside the gene matches: 1. This CDR3 contains 15 residues. The germline V gene has CDR1 SNHLY and CDR2 FYNNEI. As DNA, the CDR3 is TGTGCCAGCAGTGGGACTAGCGGGAGACAAGAGACCCAGTACTTC. Encoded protein: CASSGTSGRQETQYF.

CDR3 DNA sequence: TGCGCCAGCAGCCAACTCGATGAGCAGTTCTTC. Translating gives CASSQLDEQFF. V and J are TRBV4-1 and TRBJ2-1, with D uncertain. This CDR3 comprises 11 residues. Per the germline V gene, CDR1 is MGHRA and CDR2 is YSYEKL. V was shortened by 2 bases and J by 8 bases, with 4 bases between the two germline ends.

This clone was seen only a few times. The genes are TRBV4-1 and TRBJ2-7, with TRBD2 matching 10 bases. Trimming removed 1 base from V and 6 bases from J; junction bases left unmatched: 6. This CDR3 is 15 amino acids long. Germline-derived CDR1 and CDR2 are MGHRA and YSYEKL. CDR3 DNA: TGCGCCAGCAGCCAAGTGGCACTAGCGGGATTCGAGCAGTACTTC. Residues: CASSQVALAGFEQYF.

This sequence joins TRBV2 and TRBJ2-2; no clear D gene. This CDR3 comprises 17 residues. Trimming took 6 bases from V and 1 from J, leaving 18 bases between them. Germline lookup yields CDR1 SNHLY and CDR2 FYNNEI. CDR3 loop: CASRGRLSSRNTGELFF. DNA for the CDR3: TGTGCCAGCAGGGGCAGGCTATCGTCGAGGAACACCGGGGAGCTGTTTTTT.

The chain carries TRBV4-1 and TRBJ2-7; 11 bases map to TRBD2. Germline CDR1 reads MGHRA; CDR2 reads YSYEKL. The CDR3 runs 15 residues. Unmatched junction bases numbered 6, after V lost 4 bases and J lost 4 bases. The CDR3 loop is CASSLRLAGIYEQYF. Here the CDR3 DNA reads TGCGCCAGCAGCCTGCGACTAGCGGGGATATACGAGCAGTACTTC.

This sequence joins TRBV7-2 and TRBJ2-3, with 8 bases fitting TRBD1. Trimming at V came to 5 bases and at J to 5 bases, leaving 12 bases not matched to a gene. The CDR3 is 16 amino acids. From germline, CDR1 is SGHTA and CDR2 FQGNSA. CDR3 in DNA: TGTGCCAGCAGCCCAATGCGCAGGGGGCAAGGAGATACGCAGTATTTT. This sequence encodes CASSPMRRGQGDTQYF. Filled out from reference TRBV7-2 and TRBJ2-3, the complete variable domain reads GAGVSQSPSNKVTEKGKDVELRCDPISGHTALYWYRQSLGQGLEFLIYFQGNSAPDKSGLPSDRFSAERTGGSVSTLTIQRTQQEDSAVYLCASSPMRRGQGDTQYFGPGTRLTVL.

J is TRBJ1-6 and V is TRBV11-2, with D unresolved. V gave up 4 bases and J gave up 10 bases, with 17 bases separating them. The germline CDR1 and CDR2 sequences are SGHAT and FQNNGV. CDR3 size: 15 residues. This chain's CDR3 is CASSSDLPPISPLHF. DNA of the CDR3: TGTGCCAGCAGCTCAGACCTACCACCGATATCACCCCTCCACTTT.

V is TRBV25-1 and J is TRBJ1-1; weak D call: TRBD1 (5 bases). V was clipped by 6 bases and J by 2 bases, with 7 bases between them. This CDR3 contains 12 residues. Looked up from germline, CDR1 is MGHDK and CDR2 is SYGVNS. The CDR3 spells CASRGGNTEAFF. In nucleotides, the CDR3 is TGTGCCAGCAGGGGGGGAAACACTGAAGCTTTCTTT.

This chain uses TRBV5-1 with TRBJ2-3; 14 bases are a match to TRBD2. The J segment lost 0 bases and the V segment lost 5 bases, leaving 5 bases of the junction unmatched. The CDR3 loop spans 17 amino acids. Germline V gives CDR1 SGHRS, CDR2 YFSETQ. CDR3 DNA: TGCGCCAGCAGTCCGGGACTAGCGGGAGTAAGCACAGATACGCAGTATTTT. Translation gives CASSPGLAGVSTDTQYF.

The chain employs TRBV13 and TRBJ2-1, with a weak D call TRBD1 (5 bases). The CDR3 sequence is 16 residues long. CDR1 and CDR2 from the germline V gene are PRHDT and FYEKMQ (reference sequence). V was cut by 6 bases and J by 8 bases, with 23 bases left in between. CDR3 amino acids: CASRGALWGASHEQFF. The DNA for the CDR3 is TGTGCCAGCAGGGGTGCACTATGGGGCGCAAGCCATGAGCAGTTCTTC.

This clone occurred once. The chain has TRBV12-3 or TRBV12-4 and TRBJ1-2; the D is unclear. The CDR3 has 13 residues. V lost 3 bases and J 6 bases, leaving 11 bases between the germline ends. Here the CDR3 reads CASSLSAINGYTF. Written as DNA, the CDR3 is TGTGCCAGCAGTTTGAGTGCAATAAATGGCTACACCTTC.